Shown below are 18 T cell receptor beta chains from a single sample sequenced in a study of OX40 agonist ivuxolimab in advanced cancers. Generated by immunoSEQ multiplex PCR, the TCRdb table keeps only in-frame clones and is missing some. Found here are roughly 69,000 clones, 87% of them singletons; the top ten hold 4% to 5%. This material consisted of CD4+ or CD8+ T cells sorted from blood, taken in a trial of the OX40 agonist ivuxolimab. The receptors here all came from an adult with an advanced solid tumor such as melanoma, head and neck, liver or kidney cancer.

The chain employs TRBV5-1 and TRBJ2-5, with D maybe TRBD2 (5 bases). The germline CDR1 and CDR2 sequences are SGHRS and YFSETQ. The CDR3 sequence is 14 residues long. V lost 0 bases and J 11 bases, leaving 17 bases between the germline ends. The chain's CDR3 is CASSLDRPGWEQYF. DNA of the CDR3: TGCGCCAGCAGCTTGGATCGCCCGGGCTGGGAGCAGTACTTC.

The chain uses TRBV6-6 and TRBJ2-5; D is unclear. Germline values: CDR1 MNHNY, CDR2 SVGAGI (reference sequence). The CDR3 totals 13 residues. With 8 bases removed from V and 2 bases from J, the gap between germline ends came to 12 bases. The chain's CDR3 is CASHRGAQETQYF. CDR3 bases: TGTGCCAGCCATCGTGGCGCACAAGAGACCCAGTACTTC.

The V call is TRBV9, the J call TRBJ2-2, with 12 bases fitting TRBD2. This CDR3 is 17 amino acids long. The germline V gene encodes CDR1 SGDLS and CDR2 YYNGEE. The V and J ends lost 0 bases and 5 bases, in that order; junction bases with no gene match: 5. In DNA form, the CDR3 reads TGTGCCAGCAGCGTAGGACTAGCGGGAGACGGGACCGGGGAGCTGTTTTTT. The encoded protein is CASSVGLAGDGTGELFF.

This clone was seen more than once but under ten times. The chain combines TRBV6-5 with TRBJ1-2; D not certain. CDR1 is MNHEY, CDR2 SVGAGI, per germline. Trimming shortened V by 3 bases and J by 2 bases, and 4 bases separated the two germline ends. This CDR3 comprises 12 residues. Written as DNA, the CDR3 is TGTGCCAGCAGTTATGGAAACTATGGCTACACCTTC. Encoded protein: CASSYGNYGYTF.

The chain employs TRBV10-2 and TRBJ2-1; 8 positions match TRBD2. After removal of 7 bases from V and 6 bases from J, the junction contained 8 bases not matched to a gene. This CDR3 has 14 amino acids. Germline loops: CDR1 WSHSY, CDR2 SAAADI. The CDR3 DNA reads TGCGCCAGCAAACTCGCGGGAGGCCCCAATGAGCAGTTCTTC. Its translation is CASKLAGGPNEQFF.

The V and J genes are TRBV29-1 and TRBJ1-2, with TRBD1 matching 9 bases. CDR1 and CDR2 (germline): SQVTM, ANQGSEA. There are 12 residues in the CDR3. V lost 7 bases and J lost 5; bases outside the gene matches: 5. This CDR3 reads CSAGGQGYGYTF. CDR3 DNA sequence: TGCAGCGCCGGGGGACAGGGTTATGGCTACACCTTC.

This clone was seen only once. The DNA for the CDR3 is TGTGCCAGCAGTTTGACAGGGACAACTAATGAAAAACTGTTTTTT. It specifies CASSLTGTTNEKLFF. The rearrangement links TRBV6-1 to TRBJ1-4, with 7 bases identical to TRBD1. This CDR3 comprises 15 residues. J gave up 0 bases and V 5 bases, and 3 bases lay outside the gene matches. CDR1 is MNHNS and CDR2 is SASEGT in the germline V gene.

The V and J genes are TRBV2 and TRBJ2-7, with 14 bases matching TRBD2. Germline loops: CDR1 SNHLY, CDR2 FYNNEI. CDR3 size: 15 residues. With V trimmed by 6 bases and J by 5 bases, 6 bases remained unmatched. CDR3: CASRRLAGGPHEQYF. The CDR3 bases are TGTGCCAGCAGAAGACTAGCGGGAGGGCCCCACGAGCAGTACTTC.

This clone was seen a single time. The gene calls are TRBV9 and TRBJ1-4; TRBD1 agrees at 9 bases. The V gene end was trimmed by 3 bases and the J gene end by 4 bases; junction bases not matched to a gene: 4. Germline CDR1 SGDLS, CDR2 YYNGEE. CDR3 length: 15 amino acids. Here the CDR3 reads CASSAGQGSNEKLFF. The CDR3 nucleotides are TGTGCCAGCAGCGCCGGACAGGGGAGTAATGAAAAACTGTTTTTT.

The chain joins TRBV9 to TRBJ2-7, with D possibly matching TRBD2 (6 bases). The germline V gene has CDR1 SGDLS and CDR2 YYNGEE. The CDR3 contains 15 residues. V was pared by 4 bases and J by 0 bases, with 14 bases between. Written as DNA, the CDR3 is TGTGCCAGCAGCCCCTCCGGGACTCCCTCCTACGAGCAGTACTTC. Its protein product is CASSPSGTPSYEQYF.

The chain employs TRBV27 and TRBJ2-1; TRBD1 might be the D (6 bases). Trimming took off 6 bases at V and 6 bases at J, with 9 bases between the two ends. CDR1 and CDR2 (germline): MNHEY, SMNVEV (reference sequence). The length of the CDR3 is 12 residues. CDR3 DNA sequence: TGTGCCAGCAGGCCCAGGGGCAATGAGCAGTTCTTC. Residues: CASRPRGNEQFF.

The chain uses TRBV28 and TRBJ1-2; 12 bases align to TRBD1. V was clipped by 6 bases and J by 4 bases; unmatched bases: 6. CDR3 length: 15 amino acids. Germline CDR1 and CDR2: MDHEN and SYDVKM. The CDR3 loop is CASSPGTGGSYGYTF. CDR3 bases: TGTGCCAGCAGCCCAGGGACAGGGGGCAGCTATGGCTACACCTTC.

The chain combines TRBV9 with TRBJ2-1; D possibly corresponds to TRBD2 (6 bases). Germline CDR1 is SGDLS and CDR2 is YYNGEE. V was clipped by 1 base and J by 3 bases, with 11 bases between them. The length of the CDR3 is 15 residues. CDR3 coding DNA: TGTGCCAGCAGCGTAACTAGCTACGGCTACAATGAGCAGTTCTTC. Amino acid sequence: CASSVTSYGYNEQFF.

The DNA for the CDR3 is TGTGCCAGCAGTTTTTCAGGGAACCAAGAGACCCAGTACTTC. Translation: CASSFSGNQETQYF. The rearrangement links TRBV28 to TRBJ2-5; TRBD1 is a possible D gene (5 bases). The CDR3 has 14 residues. The germline gives CDR1 MDHEN, CDR2 SYDVKM. V was cut by 3 bases and J by 0 bases, with 8 bases left in between.

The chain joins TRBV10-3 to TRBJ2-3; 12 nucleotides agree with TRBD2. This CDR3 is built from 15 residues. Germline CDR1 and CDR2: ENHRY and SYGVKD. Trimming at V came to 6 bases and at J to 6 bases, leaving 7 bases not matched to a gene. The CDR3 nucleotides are TGTGCCATCAGCCCTAGCGGGGGGGCGGTTGATACGCAGTATTTT. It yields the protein CAISPSGGAVDTQYF.

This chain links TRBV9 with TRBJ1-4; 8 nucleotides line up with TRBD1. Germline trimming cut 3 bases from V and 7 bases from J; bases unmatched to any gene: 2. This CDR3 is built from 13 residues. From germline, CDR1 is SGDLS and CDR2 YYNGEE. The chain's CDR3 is CASSGGQGEKLFF. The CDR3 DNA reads TGTGCCAGCAGCGGTGGACAGGGTGAAAAACTGTTTTTT.

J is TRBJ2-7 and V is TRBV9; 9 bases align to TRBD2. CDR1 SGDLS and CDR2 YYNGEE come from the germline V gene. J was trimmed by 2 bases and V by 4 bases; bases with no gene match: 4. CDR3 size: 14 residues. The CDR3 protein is CASSLAGGTYEQYF. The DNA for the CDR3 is TGTGCCAGCAGCTTGGCGGGAGGGACCTACGAGCAGTACTTC. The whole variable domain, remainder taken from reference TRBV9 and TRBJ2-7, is DSGVTQTPKHLITATGQRVTLRCSPRSGDLSVYWYQQSLDQGLQFLIQYYNGEERAKGNILERFSAQQFPDLHSELNLSSLELGDSALYFCASSLAGGTYEQYFGPGTRLTVT.

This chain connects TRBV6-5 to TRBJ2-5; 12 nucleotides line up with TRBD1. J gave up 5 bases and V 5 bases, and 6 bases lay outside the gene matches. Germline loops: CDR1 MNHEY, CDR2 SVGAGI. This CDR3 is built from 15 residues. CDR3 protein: CASSHRDRGQETQYF. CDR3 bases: TGTGCCAGCAGTCATAGGGACAGGGGGCAGGAGACCCAGTACTTC.